There are a few counts of the clone carrying this TCR beta chain. The antigen remains undetermined. TCRdb keeps only in-frame clones here, not all; method: immunoSEQ multiplex PCR. Of about 100,000 clones in the sample, 90% were seen once. These data originate in a study of OX40 agonist ivuxolimab in advanced cancers. Study conclusions and caveats: Clonal expansion in partial responders at 0.1-3.0 mg/kg ranked among the lowest. On average, CD8+ T cells showed a greater number of expanded clones than CD4+. Some of the nonresponding patients also showed low levels of normalized T-cell clonal expansion.

Germline trimming cut 2 bases from V and 4 bases from J; bases unmatched to any gene: 9. Germline V gene sequence: CDR1 SGHAT, CDR2 FQNNGV. The CDR3 spans 17 residues. The source material was CD4+ or CD8+ T cells sorted from blood, sampled in a trial of the OX40 agonist ivuxolimab. This chain uses TRBV11-2 with TRBJ2-4; 9 positions agree with TRBD1. The clonotype comes from an adult with an advanced solid tumor such as melanoma, head and neck, liver or kidney cancer. The CDR3 DNA sequence: TGTGCCAGCAGCTTAAGGGGGCAGGACAGGGGAAAAAACATTCAGTACTTC. Translating it yields CASSLRGQDRGKNIQYF.